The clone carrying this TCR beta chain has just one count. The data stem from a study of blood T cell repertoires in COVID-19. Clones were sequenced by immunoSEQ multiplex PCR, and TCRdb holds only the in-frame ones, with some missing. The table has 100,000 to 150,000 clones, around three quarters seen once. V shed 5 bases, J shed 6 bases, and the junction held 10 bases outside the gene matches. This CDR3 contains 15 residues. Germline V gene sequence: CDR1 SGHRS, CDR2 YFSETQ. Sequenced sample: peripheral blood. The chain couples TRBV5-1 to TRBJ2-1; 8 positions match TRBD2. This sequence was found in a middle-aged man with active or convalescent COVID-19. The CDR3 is CASSSEREWVNEQFF. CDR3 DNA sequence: TGCGCCAGCAGTTCCGAGCGGGAGTGGGTCAATGAGCAGTTCTTC.